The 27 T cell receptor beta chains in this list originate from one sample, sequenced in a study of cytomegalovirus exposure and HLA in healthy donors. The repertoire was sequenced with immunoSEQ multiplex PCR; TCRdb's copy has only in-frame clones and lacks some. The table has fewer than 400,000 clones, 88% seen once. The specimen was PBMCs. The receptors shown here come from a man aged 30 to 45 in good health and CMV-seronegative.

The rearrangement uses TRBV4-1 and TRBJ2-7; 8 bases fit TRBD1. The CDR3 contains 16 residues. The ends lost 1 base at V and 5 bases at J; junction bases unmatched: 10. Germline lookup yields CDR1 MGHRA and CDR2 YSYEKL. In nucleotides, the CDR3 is TGCGCCAGCAGCCAAGCCCATAGGACAGGGTTGCACGAGCAGTACTTC. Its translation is CASSQAHRTGLHEQYF.

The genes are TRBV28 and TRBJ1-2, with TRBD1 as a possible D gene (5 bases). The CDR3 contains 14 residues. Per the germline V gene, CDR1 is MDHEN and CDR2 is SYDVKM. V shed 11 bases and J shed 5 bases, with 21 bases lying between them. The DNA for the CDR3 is TGTGCCGGATCGGAACAGGCTACTCCTTATGGCTACACCTTC. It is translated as CAGSEQATPYGYTF.

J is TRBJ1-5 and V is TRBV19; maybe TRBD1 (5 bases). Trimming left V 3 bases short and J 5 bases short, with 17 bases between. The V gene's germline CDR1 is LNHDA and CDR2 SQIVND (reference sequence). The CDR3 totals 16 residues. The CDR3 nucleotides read TGTGCCAGTAGTATTTCCCGGGACTATAACCATCAGCCCCAGCATTTT. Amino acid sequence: CASSISRDYNHQPQHF. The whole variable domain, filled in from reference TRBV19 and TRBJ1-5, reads DGGITQSPKYLFRKEGQNVTLSCEQNLNHDAMYWYRQDPGQGLRLIYYSQIVNDFQKGDIAEGYSVSREKKESFPLTVTSAQKNPTAFYLCASSISRDYNHQPQHFGDGTRLSIL.

CDR3 DNA sequence: TGCGCCAGCAGCTTGGGACAGGGAAGCAATGAGCAGTTCTTC. Residues: CASSLGQGSNEQFF. The rearrangement joins TRBV5-1 to TRBJ2-1; TRBD1 agrees at 7 bases. CDR1 and CDR2 (germline): SGHRS, YFSETQ. This CDR3 has 14 amino acids. Trimming at V came to 0 bases and at J to 6 bases, leaving 3 bases not matched to a gene.

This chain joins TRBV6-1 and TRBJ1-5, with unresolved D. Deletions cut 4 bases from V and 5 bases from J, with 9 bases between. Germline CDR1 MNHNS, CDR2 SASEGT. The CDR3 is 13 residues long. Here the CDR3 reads CASSVYRDQPQHF. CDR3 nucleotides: TGTGCCAGCAGTGTGTACAGAGATCAGCCCCAGCATTTT.

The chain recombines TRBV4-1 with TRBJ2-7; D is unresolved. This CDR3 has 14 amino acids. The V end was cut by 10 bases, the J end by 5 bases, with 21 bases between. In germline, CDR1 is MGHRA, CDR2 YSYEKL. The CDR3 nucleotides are TGCGCCACCTCCCGGCTAGGCGTCACCGACGAGCAGTACTTC. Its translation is CATSRLGVTDEQYF.

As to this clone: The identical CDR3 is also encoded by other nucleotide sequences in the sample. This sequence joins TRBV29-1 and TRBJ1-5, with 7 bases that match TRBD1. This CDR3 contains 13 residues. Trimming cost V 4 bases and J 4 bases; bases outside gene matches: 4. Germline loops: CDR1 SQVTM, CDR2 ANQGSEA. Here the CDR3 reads CSVGAGGNQPQHF. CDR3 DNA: TGCAGCGTTGGGGCAGGGGGGAATCAGCCCCAGCATTTT.

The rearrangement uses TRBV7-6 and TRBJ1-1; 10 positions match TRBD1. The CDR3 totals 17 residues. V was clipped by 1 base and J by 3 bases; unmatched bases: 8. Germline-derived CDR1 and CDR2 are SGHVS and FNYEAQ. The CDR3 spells CASSLERDRGSDTEAFF. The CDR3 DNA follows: TGTGCCAGCAGCTTAGAGCGGGACAGGGGAAGTGACACTGAAGCTTTCTTT.

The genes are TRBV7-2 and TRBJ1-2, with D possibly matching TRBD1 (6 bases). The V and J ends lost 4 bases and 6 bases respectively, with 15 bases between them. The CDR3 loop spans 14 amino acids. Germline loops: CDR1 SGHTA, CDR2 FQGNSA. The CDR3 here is CASSYTAKGDGYTF. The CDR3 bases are TGTGCCAGCAGCTATACTGCCAAGGGGGATGGCTACACCTTC.

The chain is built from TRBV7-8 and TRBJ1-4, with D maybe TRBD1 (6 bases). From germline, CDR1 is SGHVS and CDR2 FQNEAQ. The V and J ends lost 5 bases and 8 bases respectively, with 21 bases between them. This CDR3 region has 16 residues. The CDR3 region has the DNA TGTGCCAGCAGCCAGCCTACAGGGTGGATTCCGGAAAAACTGTTTTTT. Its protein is CASSQPTGWIPEKLFF.

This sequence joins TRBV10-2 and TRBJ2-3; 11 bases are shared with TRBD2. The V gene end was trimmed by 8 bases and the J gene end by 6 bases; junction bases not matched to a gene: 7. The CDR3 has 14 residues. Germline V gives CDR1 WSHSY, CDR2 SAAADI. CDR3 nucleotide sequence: TGCGCCAGCGGAGGGACTAGCGGTGTTGATACGCAGTATTTT. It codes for CASGGTSGVDTQYF.

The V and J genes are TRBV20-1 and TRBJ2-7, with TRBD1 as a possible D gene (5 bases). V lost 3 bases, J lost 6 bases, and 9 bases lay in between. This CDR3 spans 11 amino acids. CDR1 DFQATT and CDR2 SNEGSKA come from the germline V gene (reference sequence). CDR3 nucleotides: TGCAGTGCTAGCTGGGGCCCCGAGCAGTACTTC. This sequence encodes CSASWGPEQYF.

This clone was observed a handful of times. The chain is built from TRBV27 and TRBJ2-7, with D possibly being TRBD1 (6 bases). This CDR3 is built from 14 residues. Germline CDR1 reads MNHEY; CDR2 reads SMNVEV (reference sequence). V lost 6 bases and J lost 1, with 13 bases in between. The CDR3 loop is CASSQTTGSYEQYF. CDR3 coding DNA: TGTGCCAGCAGCCAAACTACAGGGTCCTACGAGCAGTACTTC.

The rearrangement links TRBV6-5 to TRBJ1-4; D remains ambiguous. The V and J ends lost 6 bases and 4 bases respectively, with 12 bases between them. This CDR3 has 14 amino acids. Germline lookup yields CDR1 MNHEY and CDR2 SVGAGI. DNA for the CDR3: TGTGCCAGCAGAAGGTCGGGGAATAATGAAAAACTGTTTTTT. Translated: CASRRSGNNEKLFF.

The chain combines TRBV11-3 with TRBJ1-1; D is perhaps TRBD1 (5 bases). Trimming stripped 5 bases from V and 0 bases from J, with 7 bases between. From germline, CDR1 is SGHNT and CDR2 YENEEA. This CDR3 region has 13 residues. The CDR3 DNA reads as TGTGCCAGCAGCGAGACAGTGAACACTGAAGCTTTCTTT. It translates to CASSETVNTEAFF.

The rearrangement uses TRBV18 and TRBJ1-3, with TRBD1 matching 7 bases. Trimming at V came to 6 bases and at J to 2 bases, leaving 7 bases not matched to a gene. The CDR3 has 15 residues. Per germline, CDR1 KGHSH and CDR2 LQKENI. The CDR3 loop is CASSSGQAPGNTIYF. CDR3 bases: TGTGCCAGCTCGTCAGGACAGGCGCCTGGAAACACCATATATTTT.

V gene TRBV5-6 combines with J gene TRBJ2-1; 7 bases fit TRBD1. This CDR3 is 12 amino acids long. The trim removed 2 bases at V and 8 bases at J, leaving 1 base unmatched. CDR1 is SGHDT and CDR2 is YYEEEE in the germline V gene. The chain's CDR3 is CASSFDRDEQFF. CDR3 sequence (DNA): TGTGCCAGCAGCTTCGACAGGGATGAGCAGTTCTTC.

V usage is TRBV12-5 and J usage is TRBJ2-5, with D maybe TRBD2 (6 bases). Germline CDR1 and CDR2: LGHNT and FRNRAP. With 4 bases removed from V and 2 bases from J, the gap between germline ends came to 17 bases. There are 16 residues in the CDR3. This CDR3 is CASGSGVGNWQETQYF. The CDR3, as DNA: TGTGCTAGTGGTTCGGGGGTAGGGAATTGGCAAGAGACCCAGTACTTC.

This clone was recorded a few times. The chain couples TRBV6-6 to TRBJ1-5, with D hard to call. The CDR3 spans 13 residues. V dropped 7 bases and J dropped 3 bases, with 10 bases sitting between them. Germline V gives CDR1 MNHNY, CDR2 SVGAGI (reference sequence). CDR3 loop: CASNNGVNQPQHF. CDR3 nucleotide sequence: TGTGCCAGCAATAACGGGGTCAATCAGCCCCAGCATTTT.

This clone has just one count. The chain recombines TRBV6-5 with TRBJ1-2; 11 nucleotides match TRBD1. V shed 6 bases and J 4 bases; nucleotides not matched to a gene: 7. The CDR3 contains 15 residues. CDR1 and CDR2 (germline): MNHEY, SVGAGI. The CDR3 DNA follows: TGTGCCAGCAGCAGGGACAGGGGGGTCACCTATGGCTACACCTTC. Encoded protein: CASSRDRGVTYGYTF.

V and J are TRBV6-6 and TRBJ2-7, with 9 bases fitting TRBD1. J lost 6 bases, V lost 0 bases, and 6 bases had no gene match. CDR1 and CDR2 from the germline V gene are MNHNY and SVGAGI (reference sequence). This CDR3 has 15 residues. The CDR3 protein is CASSYSGTGPFEQYF. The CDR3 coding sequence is TGTGCCAGCAGTTACTCGGGGACAGGGCCCTTCGAGCAGTACTTC.

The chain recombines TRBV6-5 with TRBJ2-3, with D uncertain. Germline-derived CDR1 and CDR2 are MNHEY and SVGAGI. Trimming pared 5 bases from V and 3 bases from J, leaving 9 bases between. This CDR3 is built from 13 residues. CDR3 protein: CASSPLVTDTQYF. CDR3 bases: TGTGCCAGCAGTCCCCTTGTTACAGATACGCAGTATTTT.

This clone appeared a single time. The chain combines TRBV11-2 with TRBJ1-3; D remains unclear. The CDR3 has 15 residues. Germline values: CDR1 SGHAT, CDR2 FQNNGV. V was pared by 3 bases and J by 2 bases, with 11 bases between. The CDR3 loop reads CASSFRGLTGNTIYF. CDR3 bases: TGTGCCAGCAGCTTTAGAGGCTTAACTGGAAACACCATATATTTT. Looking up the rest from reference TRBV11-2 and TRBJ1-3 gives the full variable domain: EAGVAQSPRYKIIEKRQSVAFWCNPISGHATLYWYQQILGQGPKLLIQFQNNGVVDDSQLPKDRFSAERLKGVDSTLKIQPAKLEDSAVYLCASSFRGLTGNTIYFGEGSWLTVV.

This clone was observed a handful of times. The CDR3 nucleotides read TGCGCCAGCAGCTTGGTCGGCCAAGAGACCCAGTACTTC. Translation: CASSLVGQETQYF. This sequence joins TRBV5-1 and TRBJ2-5; no clear D gene. Trimming removed 0 bases from V and 1 base from J, with 4 bases in between. This CDR3 region has 13 residues. Germline lookup yields CDR1 SGHRS and CDR2 YFSETQ.

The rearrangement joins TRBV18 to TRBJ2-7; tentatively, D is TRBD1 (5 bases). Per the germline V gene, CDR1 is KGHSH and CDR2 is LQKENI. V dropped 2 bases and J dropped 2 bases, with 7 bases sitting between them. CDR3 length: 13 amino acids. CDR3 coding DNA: TGTGCCAGCTCACCAGACAGCACCTACGAGCAGTACTTC. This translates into CASSPDSTYEQYF. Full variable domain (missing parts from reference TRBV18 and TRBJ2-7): NAGVMQNPRHLVRRRGQEARLRCSPMKGHSHVYWYRQLPEEGLKFMVYLQKENIIDESGMPKERFSAEFPKEGPSILRIQQVVRGDSAAYFCASSPDSTYEQYFGPGTRLTVT.

This CDR3 reads CASSSWTGDNEKLFF. In DNA form, the CDR3 reads TGTGCCAGCAGTTCGTGGACAGGGGATAATGAAAAACTGTTTTTT. The genes are TRBV27 and TRBJ1-4, with 9 bases that match TRBD1. J gave up 4 bases and V 4 bases, and 4 bases lay outside the gene matches. Germline V gene sequence: CDR1 MNHEY, CDR2 SMNVEV (reference sequence). The CDR3 spans 15 residues.

CDR3 sequence reads: CASSRDRGYGYTF. The CDR3 bases are TGTGCCAGCAGCCGGGACAGGGGATATGGCTACACCTTC. The gene calls are TRBV5-6 and TRBJ1-2; TRBD1 matches at 10 bases. The CDR3 length is 13 residues. Looked up from germline, CDR1 is SGHDT and CDR2 is YYEEEE. V trimming: 4 bases; J trimming: 5 bases; junction bases outside the gene matches: 2.